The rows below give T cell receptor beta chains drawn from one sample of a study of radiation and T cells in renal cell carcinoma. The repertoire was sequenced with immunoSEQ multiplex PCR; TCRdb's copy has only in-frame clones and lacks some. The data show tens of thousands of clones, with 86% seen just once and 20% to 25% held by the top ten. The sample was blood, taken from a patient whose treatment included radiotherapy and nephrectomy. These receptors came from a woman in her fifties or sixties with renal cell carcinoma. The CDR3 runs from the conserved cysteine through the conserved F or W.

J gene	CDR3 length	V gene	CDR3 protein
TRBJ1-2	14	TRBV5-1	CASSSDRASYGYTF
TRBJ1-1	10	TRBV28	CASKGVRAFF
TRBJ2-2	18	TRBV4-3	CASRKAPGTRFDTGELFF
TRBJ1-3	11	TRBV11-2	CASSHGNTIYF
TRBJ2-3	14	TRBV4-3	CASSPYGSTDTQYF
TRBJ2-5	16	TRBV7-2	CASSLSTSGGQETQYF
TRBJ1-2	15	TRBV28	CASNPLGQEPYGYTF
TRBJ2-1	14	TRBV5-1	CASSLGDPYNEQFF
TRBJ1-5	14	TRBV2	CASSGGGSNQPQHF
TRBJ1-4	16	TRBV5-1	CASSLAGQETNEKLFF
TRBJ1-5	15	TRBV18	CASSPQGPSNQPQHF
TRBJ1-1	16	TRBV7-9	CASSLVQGGGGTEAFF
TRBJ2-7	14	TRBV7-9	CASSPTSGRFEQYF
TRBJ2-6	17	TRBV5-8	CASSLLRSFSGANVLTF
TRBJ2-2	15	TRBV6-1	CASSGPGQNTGELFF
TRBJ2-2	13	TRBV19	CASSSLNTGELFF
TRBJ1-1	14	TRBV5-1	CASSLGGERSEAFF
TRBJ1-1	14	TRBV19	CASSTTGGRTEAFF
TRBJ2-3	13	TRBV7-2	CASSLGLTDTQYF
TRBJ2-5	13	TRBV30	CAWTRTVEETQYF
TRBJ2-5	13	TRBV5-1	CASSLIQQETQYF
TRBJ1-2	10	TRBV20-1	CSASNYGYTF
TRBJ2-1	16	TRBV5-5	CASSMRQGYSYNEQFF
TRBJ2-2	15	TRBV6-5	CASIGLAGGIGELFF
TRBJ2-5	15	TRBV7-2	CASSLVPGNQETQYF
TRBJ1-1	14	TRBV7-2	CASSLNSDSHEAFF
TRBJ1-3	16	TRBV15	CATSAQPGQGGNTIYF
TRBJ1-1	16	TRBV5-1	CASSPSWDRGSTEAFF
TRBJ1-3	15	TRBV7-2	CASSSALQVENTIYF
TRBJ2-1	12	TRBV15	CATSRIGREQFF
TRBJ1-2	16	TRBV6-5	CASSYTGVRGGYGYTF
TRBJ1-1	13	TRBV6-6	CASSYEIRSEAFF
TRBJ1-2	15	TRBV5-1	CASSLAQDRGYGYTF
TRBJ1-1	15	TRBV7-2	CASSLAGRTHTEAFF
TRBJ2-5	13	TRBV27	CASSLRGRETQYF
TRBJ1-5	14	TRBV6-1	CASNIGQNNQPQHF
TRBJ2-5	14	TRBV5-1	CASSLQQGRETQYF
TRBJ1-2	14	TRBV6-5	CASRTPGALDGYTF
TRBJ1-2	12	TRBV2	CASSGLGYGYTF
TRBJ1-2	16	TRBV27	CASSFDGGSGYYGYTF